This TCR beta chain is drawn from a study of post-analysis software for immune sequencing data. About the study: Courses of disease covered relapsing-remitting, secondary progressive and progressive-relapsing multiple sclerosis. Study-wide results and limits: In patients, TRBV5-6, TRBV5-1 and TRBV20-1 belonged to five or six TRBV segments found more frequently than in controls. Compared against controls, patients with multiple sclerosis displayed significantly lower normalized Chao1 diversity. Batch-matched samples strongly co-clustered by F measure.

The CDR3 runs to 16 residues. V lost 2 bases and J lost 6, with 14 bases in between. The V gene's germline CDR1 is MNHEY and CDR2 SVGAGI. As for this clonotype: Its antigen remains unknown.

cDNA libraries for TCR beta contained unique molecular identifiers. T cells numbering roughly 1 to 10 million yielded around 500,000 cDNA molecules. TCRdb recomputed calls from the PCR reads with MiXCR, one row per CDR3 protein. The table lists 380,000 or so distinct CDR3 sequences, approximately 33% of them singletons. Specimen: blood. This TCR was sampled from a girl between 5 and 17 years old with multiple sclerosis. V gene TRBV6-5 combines with J gene TRBJ1-6; unclear D gene. The CDR3 nucleotides read TGTGCCAGCAGTTACGACTCCCCGTGGCTTAATTCACCCCTCCACTTT. Translation gives CASSYDSPWLNSPLHF.